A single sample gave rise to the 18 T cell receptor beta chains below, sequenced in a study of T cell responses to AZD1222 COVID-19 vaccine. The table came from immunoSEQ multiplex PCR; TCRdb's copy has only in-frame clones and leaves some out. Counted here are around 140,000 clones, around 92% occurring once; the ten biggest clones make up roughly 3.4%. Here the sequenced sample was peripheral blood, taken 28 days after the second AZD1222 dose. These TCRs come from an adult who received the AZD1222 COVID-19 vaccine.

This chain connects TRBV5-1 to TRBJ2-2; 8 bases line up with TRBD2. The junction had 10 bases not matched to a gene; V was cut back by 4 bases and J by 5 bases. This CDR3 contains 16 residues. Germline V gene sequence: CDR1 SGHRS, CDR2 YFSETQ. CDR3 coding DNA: TGCGCCAGCAGCAAAGCGGGAGTAAGTCAAACCGGGGAGCTGTTTTTT. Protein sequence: CASSKAGVSQTGELFF.

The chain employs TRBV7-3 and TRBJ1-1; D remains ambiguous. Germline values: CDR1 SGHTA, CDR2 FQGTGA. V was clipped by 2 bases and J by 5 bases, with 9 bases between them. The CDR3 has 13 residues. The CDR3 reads CASSLGAGTEAFF. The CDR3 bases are TGTGCCAGCAGCTTAGGCGCGGGGACTGAAGCTTTCTTT.

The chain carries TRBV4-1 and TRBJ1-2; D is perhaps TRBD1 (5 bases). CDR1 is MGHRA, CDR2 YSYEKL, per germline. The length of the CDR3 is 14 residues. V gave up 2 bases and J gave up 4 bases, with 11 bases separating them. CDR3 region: CASSQRDGSYGYTF. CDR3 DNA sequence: TGCGCCAGCAGCCAACGGGACGGCTCCTATGGCTACACCTTC.

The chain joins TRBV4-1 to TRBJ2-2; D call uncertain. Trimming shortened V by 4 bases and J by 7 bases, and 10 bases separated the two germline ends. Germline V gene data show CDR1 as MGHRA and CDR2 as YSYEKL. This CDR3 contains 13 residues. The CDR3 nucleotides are TGCGCCAGCAGCCCGGACGAAAACGGGGAGCTGTTTTTT. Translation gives CASSPDENGELFF.

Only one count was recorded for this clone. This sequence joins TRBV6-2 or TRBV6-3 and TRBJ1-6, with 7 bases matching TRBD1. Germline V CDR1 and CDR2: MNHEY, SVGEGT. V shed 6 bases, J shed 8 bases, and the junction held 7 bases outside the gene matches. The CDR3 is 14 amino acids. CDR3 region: CASSRQGLDSPLHF. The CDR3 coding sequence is TGTGCCAGCAGCCGACAGGGTTTGGATTCACCCCTCCACTTT.

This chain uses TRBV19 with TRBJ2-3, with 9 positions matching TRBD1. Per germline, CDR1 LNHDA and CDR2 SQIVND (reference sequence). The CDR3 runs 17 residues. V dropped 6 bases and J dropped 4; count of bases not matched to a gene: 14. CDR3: CASSTPGQGSLADTQYF. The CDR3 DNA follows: TGTGCCAGTAGCACCCCGGGACAGGGTAGTTTGGCAGATACGCAGTATTTT. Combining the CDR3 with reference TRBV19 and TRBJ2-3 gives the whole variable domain DGGITQSPKYLFRKEGQNVTLSCEQNLNHDAMYWYRQDPGQGLRLIYYSQIVNDFQKGDIAEGYSVSREKKESFPLTVTSAQKNPTAFYLCASSTPGQGSLADTQYFGPGTRLTVL.

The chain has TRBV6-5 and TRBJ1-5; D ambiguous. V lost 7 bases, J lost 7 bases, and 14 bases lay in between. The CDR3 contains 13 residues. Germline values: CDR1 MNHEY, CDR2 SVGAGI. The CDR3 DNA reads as TGTGCCAGCATGGGAAGGCGGGAACAGCCCCAGCATTTT. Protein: CASMGRREQPQHF.

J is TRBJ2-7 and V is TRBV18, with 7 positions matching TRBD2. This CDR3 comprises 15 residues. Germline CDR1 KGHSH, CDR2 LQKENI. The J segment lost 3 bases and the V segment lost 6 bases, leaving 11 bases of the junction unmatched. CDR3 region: CASSRGEGLNYEQYF. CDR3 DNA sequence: TGTGCCAGCTCCCGGGGGGAGGGCCTTAACTACGAGCAGTACTTC.

The CDR3 spells CASSQRPGTTNTGELFF. CDR3 DNA sequence: TGCGCCAGCAGCCAGCGCCCCGGGACAACGAACACCGGGGAGCTGTTTTTT. The V and J genes are TRBV4-1 and TRBJ2-2, with D perhaps TRBD1 (6 bases). The CDR3 runs 17 residues. The V end was cut by 3 bases, the J end by 0 bases, with 14 bases between. In germline, CDR1 is MGHRA, CDR2 YSYEKL.

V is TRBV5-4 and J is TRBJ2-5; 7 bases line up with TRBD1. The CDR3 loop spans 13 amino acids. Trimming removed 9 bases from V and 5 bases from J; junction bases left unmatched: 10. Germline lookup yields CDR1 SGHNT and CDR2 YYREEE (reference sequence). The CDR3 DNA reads TGTGCCACCGGACGGCAACAGGGGGAGACCCAGTACTTC. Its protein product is CATGRQQGETQYF.

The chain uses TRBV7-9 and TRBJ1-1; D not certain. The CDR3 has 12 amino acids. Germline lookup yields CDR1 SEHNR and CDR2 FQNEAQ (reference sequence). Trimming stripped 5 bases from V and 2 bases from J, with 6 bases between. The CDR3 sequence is CASSHPNTEAFF. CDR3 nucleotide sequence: TGTGCCAGCAGCCATCCAAACACTGAAGCTTTCTTT.

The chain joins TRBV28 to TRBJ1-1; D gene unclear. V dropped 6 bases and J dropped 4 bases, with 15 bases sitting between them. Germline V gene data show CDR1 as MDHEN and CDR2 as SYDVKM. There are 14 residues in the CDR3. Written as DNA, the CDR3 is TGTGCCAGCAGAAGGACCCTCTCGAGCACTGAAGCTTTCTTT. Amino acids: CASRRTLSSTEAFF.

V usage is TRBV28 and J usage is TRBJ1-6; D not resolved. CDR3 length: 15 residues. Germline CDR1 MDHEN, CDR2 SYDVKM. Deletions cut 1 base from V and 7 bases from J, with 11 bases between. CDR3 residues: CASSLSRVPNSPLHF. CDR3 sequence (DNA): TGTGCCAGCAGTTTATCTCGTGTCCCGAATTCACCCCTCCACTTT.

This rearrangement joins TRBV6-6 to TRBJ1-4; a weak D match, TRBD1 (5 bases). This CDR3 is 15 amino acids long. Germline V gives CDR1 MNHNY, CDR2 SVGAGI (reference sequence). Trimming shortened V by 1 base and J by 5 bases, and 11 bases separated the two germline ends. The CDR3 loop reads CASSYWGRVNEKLFF. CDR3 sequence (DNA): TGTGCCAGCAGTTACTGGGGCCGAGTCAATGAAAAACTGTTTTTT.

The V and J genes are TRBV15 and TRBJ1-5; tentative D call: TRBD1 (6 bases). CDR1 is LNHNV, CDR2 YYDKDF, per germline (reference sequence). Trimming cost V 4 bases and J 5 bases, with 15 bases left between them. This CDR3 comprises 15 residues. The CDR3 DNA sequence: TGTGCCACCAGCACCGGGGACACTGCTTATCAGCCCCAGCATTTT. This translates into CATSTGDTAYQPQHF.

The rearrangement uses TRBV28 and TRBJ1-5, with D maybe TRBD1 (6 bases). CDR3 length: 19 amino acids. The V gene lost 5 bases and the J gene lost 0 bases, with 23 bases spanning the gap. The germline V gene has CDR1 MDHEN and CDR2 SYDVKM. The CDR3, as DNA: TGTGCCAGCAGTCCCAGCCACAGGGTGTTAACCGATAGCAATCAGCCCCAGCATTTT. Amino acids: CASSPSHRVLTDSNQPQHF.

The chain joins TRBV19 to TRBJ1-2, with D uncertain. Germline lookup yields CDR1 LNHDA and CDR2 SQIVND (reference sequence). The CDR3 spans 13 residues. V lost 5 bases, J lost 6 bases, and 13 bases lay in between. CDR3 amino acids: CASSVDGRDGYTF. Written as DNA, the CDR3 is TGTGCCAGTAGTGTGGACGGCCGGGATGGCTACACCTTC. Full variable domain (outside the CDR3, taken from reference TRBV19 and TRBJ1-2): DGGITQSPKYLFRKEGQNVTLSCEQNLNHDAMYWYRQDPGQGLRLIYYSQIVNDFQKGDIAEGYSVSREKKESFPLTVTSAQKNPTAFYLCASSVDGRDGYTFGSGTRLTVV.

The DNA for the CDR3 is TGTGCCAGTGCCGGGACTAGCGGGAGCTATGAGCAGTTCTTC. This encodes CASAGTSGSYEQFF. The chain is built from TRBV19 and TRBJ2-1, with 14 bases matching TRBD2. The CDR3 contains 14 residues. The germline gives CDR1 LNHDA, CDR2 SQIVND (reference sequence). V lost 8 bases, J lost 8 bases, and 5 bases stayed unmatched.